Listed here are 25 T cell receptor beta chains from one sample, sequenced in a study of blood T cells in healthy people across ages. Using a J-beta primer mix together with a sample-barcoded 5' primer, a second PCR was run for roughly 6 to 12 cycles. TCRdb reprocessed the 5' RACE reads with MiXCR, giving one entry per CDR3 protein. The table has 730,000 or so distinct CDR3 sequences, about 40% seen once. The sequenced sample was blood. These receptors were taken from a woman aged 60-70 years in good health.

This sequence joins TRBV14 and TRBJ1-1; 9 bases are a match to TRBD1. Germline CDR1 SGHDN, CDR2 FVKESK. The CDR3 is made up of 17 amino acids. Trimming took 7 bases from V and 4 from J; bases not matched to a gene: 16. The CDR3 DNA follows: TGTGCCAGCACCCTTCTACAGGGGGCGCGGAGAAGCACTGAAGCTTTCTTT. As protein: CASTLLQGARRSTEAFF.

The chain links TRBV6-2 or TRBV6-3 to TRBJ2-1; either TRBD1 or TRBD2 may supply D (7 bases each). The CDR3 totals 15 residues. Trimming took 6 bases from V and 7 from J, leaving 19 bases between them. Germline V gene lookup returns CDR1 MNHEY and CDR2 SVGEGT. The CDR3, as DNA: TGTGCCAGCAGATTGACAGGGAGGGAGGAGAATGAGCAGTTCTTC. Its translation: CASRLTGREENEQFF.

This clonotype was detected only a few times. The chain combines TRBV3-1 with TRBJ2-5; D remains ambiguous. With 2 bases removed from V and 11 bases from J, the gap between germline ends came to 15 bases. In germline, CDR1 is LGHDT, CDR2 YNNKEL (reference sequence). The CDR3 sequence is 13 residues long. The CDR3 DNA reads TGTGCCAGCAGCCAAAGTCGGTTCAATGAGCAGTACTTC. It codes for CASSQSRFNEQYF.

This clonotype was counted many times. The rearrangement joins TRBV3-1 to TRBJ2-4, with TRBD1 matching 11 bases. The DNA end is a closer match to TRBJ2-7, so the J assignment may be wrong. CDR1 is LGHDT, CDR2 YNNKEL, per germline (reference sequence). The CDR3 sequence is 15 residues long. DNA for the CDR3: TGTGCCAGCAGCCCCCCCGGGACAGGGGGTGTCGAGCAGTACTTC. Translation gives CASSPPGTGGVEQYF.

This chain joins TRBV13 and TRBJ2-1; D gene ambiguous. Germline CDR1 is PRHDT and CDR2 is FYEKMQ (reference sequence). The CDR3 spans 21 residues. Trimming stripped 2 bases from V and 4 bases from J, with 30 bases between. For the CDR3, the DNA is TGTGCCAGCAGCTTAAAGTTTCCGACCGACGGTACACACTCAAAATACAATGAGCAGTTCTTC. As protein: CASSLKFPTDGTHSKYNEQFF. Full variable domain (missing parts from reference TRBV13 and TRBJ2-1): AAGVIQSPRHLIKEKRETATLKCYPIPRHDTVYWYQQGPGQDPQFLISFYEKMQSDKGSIPDRFSAQQFSDYHSELNMSSLELGDSALYFCASSLKFPTDGTHSKYNEQFFGPGTRLTVL.

The chain's CDR3 is CSATGRNSYEQFF. Here the CDR3 DNA reads TGCAGTGCCACGGGACGGAATTCCTACGAGCAGTTCTTC. J is TRBJ2-1 and V is TRBV20-1; D might be TRBD1 or TRBD2, each matching 5 bases. Trimming took off 6 bases at V and 10 bases at J, with 19 bases between the two ends. The CDR3 sequence is 13 residues long. CDR1 DFQATT and CDR2 SNEGSKA come from the germline V gene (reference sequence).

This clonotype turned up a few times. This rearrangement joins TRBV20-1 to TRBJ2-7; 9 nucleotides line up with TRBD1. The germline V gene encodes CDR1 DFQATT and CDR2 SNEGSKA (reference sequence). The CDR3 loop spans 13 amino acids. The V and J ends lost 7 bases and 3 bases, in that order; junction bases with no gene match: 7. This CDR3 is CSVAGQGGYEQYF. CDR3 bases: TGCAGTGTGGCGGGACAGGGAGGCTACGAGCAGTACTTC.

This clonotype was seen a few times. Mismatch with germline at one junction end may stem from a read error. Here the CDR3 reads CASSLVGRGGNEQFF. The CDR3 region has the DNA TGTGCCAGTAGTTTAGTGGGTAGGGGTGGGAATGAGCAGTTCTTC. The chain employs TRBV27 and TRBJ2-1; possibly TRBD1 for D (5 bases). The CDR3 is 15 residues long. Germline V gene lookup returns CDR1 MNHEY and CDR2 SMNVEV (reference sequence).

The chain joins TRBV11-2 to TRBJ1-2; TRBD1 agrees at 10 bases. Germline-derived CDR1 and CDR2 are SGHAT and FQNNGV. The CDR3 has 14 residues. After removal of 0 bases from V and 7 bases from J, the junction contained 2 bases not matched to a gene. The CDR3 protein is CASSLDWTGGGYTF. The CDR3 DNA is TGTGCCAGCAGCTTAGATTGGACAGGGGGTGGCTACACCTTC. The entire variable domain, with the rest obtained from reference TRBV11-2 and TRBJ1-2, is as follows: EAGVAQSPRYKIIEKRQSVAFWCNPISGHATLYWYQQILGQGPKLLIQFQNNGVVDDSQLPKDRFSAERLKGVDSTLKIQPAKLEDSAVYLCASSLDWTGGGYTFGSGTRLTVV.

The chain recombines TRBV29-1 with TRBJ2-6, with a possible D match to TRBD2 (6 bases). Germline V lookup: CDR1 SQVTM, CDR2 ANQGSEA. Trimming shortened V by 6 bases and J by 0 bases, and 21 bases separated the two germline ends. The CDR3 sequence is 18 residues long. This CDR3 reads CSVHTRRGRSSGANVLTF. The CDR3 nucleotides read TGCAGCGTCCACACCCGGAGGGGTCGGAGCTCTGGGGCCAACGTCCTGACTTTC.

The chain recombines TRBV5-1 with TRBJ2-1; TRBD1 aligns across 7 bases. Trimming removed 2 bases from V and 12 bases from J; junction bases left unmatched: 5. The germline V gene has CDR1 SGHRS and CDR2 YFSETQ. The CDR3 runs to 12 residues. DNA for the CDR3: TGCGCCAGCAGCTTCCGACAGGGCATGCAGTTCTTC. It encodes CASSFRQGMQFF. Looking up the rest from reference TRBV5-1 and TRBJ2-1 gives the full variable domain: KAGVTQTPRYLIKTRGQQVTLSCSPISGHRSVSWYQQTPGQGLQFLFEYFSETQRNKGNFPGRFSGRQFSNSRSEMNVSTLELGDSALYLCASSFRQGMQFFGPGTRLTVL.

This clonotype appeared once. A much larger clone lies a single base off, so this may be a read error. The chain employs TRBV7-2 and TRBJ2-1; 11 nucleotides agree with TRBD2. The CDR3 totals 17 residues. Germline lookup yields CDR1 SGHTA and CDR2 FQGNSA. The ends lost 2 bases at V and 13 bases at J; junction bases unmatched: 16. CDR3 protein: CASSLRGSGGAMETQFF. The CDR3 nucleotides read TGTGCCAGCAGCTTACGTGGTAGCGGGGGGGCGATGGAGACCCAGTTCTTC.

This clonotype has only one observation. V and J are TRBV5-1 and TRBJ2-7; D remains unclear. The germline V and J ends were trimmed by 4 bases and 1 base, with 12 bases remaining between them. There are 14 residues in the CDR3. Germline V gene data show CDR1 as SGHRS and CDR2 as YFSETQ. As DNA, the CDR3 is TGCGCCAGCAGCCCAGTTTGGGATTCCTACGAGCAGTACTTC. Protein product: CASSPVWDSYEQYF.

This clonotype has a handful of counts. The genes are TRBV10-3 and TRBJ1-5; D is possibly TRBD1 (6 bases). The CDR3 spans 14 residues. The ends were cut back, 5 bases at V and 3 bases at J, with 11 bases in the middle. The germline V gene encodes CDR1 ENHRY and CDR2 SYGVKD. The CDR3 DNA reads as TGTGCCATCAGTCCCCGGGACATCAATCAGCCCCAGCATTTT. The encoded protein is CAISPRDINQPQHF.

This clonotype occurred a few times. This rearrangement joins TRBV20-1 to TRBJ2-6, with 9 nucleotides matching TRBD2. V gave up 1 base and J gave up 0 bases; unmatched junction bases: 4. CDR3 size: 17 residues. CDR1 is DFQATT, CDR2 SNEGSKA, per germline (reference sequence). CDR3 region: CSARVSGGLSGANVLTF. The CDR3 nucleotides read TGCAGTGCTAGAGTTAGCGGGGGCCTCTCTGGGGCCAACGTCCTGACTTTC.

This sequence joins TRBV20-1 and TRBJ2-2; D possibly corresponds to TRBD2 (5 bases). This CDR3 is built from 14 residues. Trimming stripped 3 bases from V and 3 bases from J, with 11 bases between. Germline values: CDR1 DFQATT, CDR2 SNEGSKA (reference sequence). The CDR3 DNA follows: TGCAGTGCTAGGTGGAGGTGGGACACCGGGGAGCTGTTTTTT. It encodes CSARWRWDTGELFF.

This clonotype turned up a few times. The chain uses TRBV7-2 and TRBJ1-5, with 11 nucleotides matching TRBD1. The CDR3 totals 15 residues. The V and J ends lost 6 bases and 4 bases, in that order; junction bases with no gene match: 5. Germline V lookup: CDR1 SGHTA, CDR2 FQGNSA. The CDR3 sequence is CASSWTGGENQPQHF. As DNA, the CDR3 is TGTGCCAGCAGTTGGACAGGGGGCGAGAATCAGCCCCAGCATTTT.

The chain carries TRBV23-1 and TRBJ2-1; D gene uncertain. Being an ORF, TRBV23-1 has a function that is uncertain. The CDR3 covers 16 residues. The V end lost 4 bases, the J end lost 6 bases, and 19 bases lay between the germline ends. The CDR3 DNA follows: TGCGCCAGCAGTCTCCACGGTGCGGTCGTGGTCAATGAGCAGTTCTTC. It yields the protein CASSLHGAVVVNEQFF.

The chain recombines TRBV7-2 with TRBJ2-1, with TRBD1 matching over 8 bases. The DNA matches TRBJ2-7 better at its end, which makes the J call doubtful. This CDR3 comprises 15 residues. In germline, CDR1 is SGHTA, CDR2 FQGNSA. The CDR3 sequence: CASRYDRGTYNEQYF. Written as DNA, the CDR3 is TGTGCCAGCAGATACGACAGGGGCACCTACAATGAGCAGTACTTC.

The V and J genes are TRBV24-1 and TRBJ2-5, with 12 positions matching TRBD2. CDR1 is KGHDR, CDR2 SFDVKD, per germline. The CDR3 totals 17 residues. V was clipped by 4 bases and J by 1 base; unmatched bases: 6. CDR3 DNA sequence: TGTGCCACCAGTGAGCGCACTAGCGGGAGGACCCAAGAGACCCAGTACTTC. Its protein is CATSERTSGRTQETQYF.

This clonotype was observed many times. The chain employs TRBV28 and TRBJ2-5; tentatively, D is TRBD2 (6 bases). The CDR3 sequence is 16 residues long. Germline CDR1 reads MDHEN; CDR2 reads SYDVKM. The V end lost 5 bases, the J end lost 5 bases, and 21 bases lay between the germline ends. In nucleotides, the CDR3 is TGTGCCAGCAGTCCCGTTAGCGGCAGGTGGGGGGAGACCCAGTACTTC. This translates into CASSPVSGRWGETQYF.

The sample holds a few counts of this clonotype. V gene TRBV6-5 combines with J gene TRBJ2-5; D may be TRBD1 (6 bases). The CDR3 consists of 13 residues. Per the germline V gene, CDR1 is MNHEY and CDR2 is SVGAGI. In DNA, the CDR3 is TGTGTCGTAAGCGAAGGGGGAGTTCGTGAGCAGTACTTC. The encoded protein is CVVSEGGVREQYF.

The chain employs TRBV3-1 and TRBJ2-7, with D hard to call. The V end was cut by 1 base, the J end by 3 bases, with 13 bases between. The CDR3 length is 15 residues. The germline gives CDR1 LGHDT, CDR2 YNNKEL (reference sequence). The CDR3 DNA reads TGTGCCAGCAGCCAAGGGGCAGCAATTAACTACGAGCAGTACTTC. Protein: CASSQGAAINYEQYF.

Turning to this clonotype: A much bigger clone sits one base away, suggesting this may be a read error. The chain employs TRBV13 and TRBJ1-2; D might be TRBD1 (5 bases). Germline V gene sequence: CDR1 PRHDT, CDR2 FYEKMQ (reference sequence). The CDR3 extends over 13 amino acids. The CDR3 coding sequence is TGTGCCCGCAGCTTAATCGGGGCAGACAGCTACACCTTC. Protein sequence: CARSLIGADSYTF.

The J gene is TRBJ1-2, the V gene TRBV15, with D possibly matching TRBD1 (5 bases). CDR1 and CDR2 (germline): LNHNV, YYDKDF (reference sequence). The CDR3 runs to 15 residues. Trimming removed 7 bases at V and 3 bases at J, with 18 bases between. The CDR3 nucleotides read TGTGCCACCACCCCTGGGGCGGCAAAACACTATGGCTACACCTTC. Amino acids: CATTPGAAKHYGYTF.